Below, one TCR beta chain is given with its context. Its specific antigen is unknown. Base qualities are missing; no much larger clone stands one base away. This specimen belongs to a study of T-cell reconstitution after alpha-beta-depleted transplantation in children (dated by TCRdb to the mid-2010s). About the study as a whole: Using TCR repertoire profiling, the study quantitatively followed how T-cell immune reconstitution unfolded in children after TCRalphabeta/CD19-depleted allogeneic hematopoietic cell transplantation.

Receptors were amplified or captured by PCR. Reads for this sample came from an Illumina HiSeq 2500. TCR libraries were prepared with molecular barcoding, using unique molecular identifiers to normalize TCRbeta repertoire quantification. The public reads were run again by TCRdb, first through fastp at Q25 and then through MiXCR, and only productive beta chains were kept. Each entry is one CDR3 protein sequence, shown with its most common DNA and genes. Counted in this sample were around 370,000 distinct CDR3 sequences; 10% of them appeared once. Jointly, the top ten make up 2% to 2.5% of the sample. Reading from cysteine to phenylalanine, the CDR3 counts 15 amino acids. Only the CDR3 portion is preserved as DNA: 45 bases, with reading frame beginning at the first base. CDR1 and CDR2, per the germline V gene (reference sequence), are LNHDA and SQIVND. Clipping removes 3 bases from V and 6 bases from J, with 8 as the unmatched junction base count.

The origin of this receptor is a human donor who donated a stem cell graft to a child with acute lymphoblastic leukemia. The starting material was PBMCs from the stem cell graft donor, obtained from the stem cell graft. The sequence links TRBV19 to TRBJ2-5, with 9 bases matching TRBD2. The sequence in DNA is TGTGCCAGTAGTATGGGGGGACTAGCAACGCAGACCCAGTACTTC. The translation is CASSMGGLATQTQYF.